This T cell receptor beta chain comes out of a study of T cell responses to AZD1222 COVID-19 vaccine. Whole-study findings and limits: Only five to seven AZD1222 recipients were seropositive at baseline. Among vaccine-associated CD4 TCRs, coverage spanned spike, with dominance at 160-218 and 743-854.

Germline V gene sequence: CDR1 SGHTA, CDR2 FQGNSA. The CDR3 has 14 amino acids. V was clipped by 7 bases and J by 1 base, with 13 bases between them. Of note for this clone: Its antigen is not identified.

The protocol was immunoSEQ multiplex PCR, while the TCRdb copy is restricted to in-frame clones and leaves out a portion. The sample gives some 65,000 clones, 60% to 85% of which show up once; around 25% is in the top ten. The TCR was taken from an adult in good health. The sequencing used peripheral blood, collected on day 0 of MenACWY control vaccination. The chain recombines TRBV7-2 with TRBJ2-5; D is possibly TRBD2 (5 bases). The CDR3 sequence is CASTLRGVQETQYF. The CDR3 DNA reads as TGTGCCAGCACCCTACGGGGAGTCCAAGAGACCCAGTACTTC.